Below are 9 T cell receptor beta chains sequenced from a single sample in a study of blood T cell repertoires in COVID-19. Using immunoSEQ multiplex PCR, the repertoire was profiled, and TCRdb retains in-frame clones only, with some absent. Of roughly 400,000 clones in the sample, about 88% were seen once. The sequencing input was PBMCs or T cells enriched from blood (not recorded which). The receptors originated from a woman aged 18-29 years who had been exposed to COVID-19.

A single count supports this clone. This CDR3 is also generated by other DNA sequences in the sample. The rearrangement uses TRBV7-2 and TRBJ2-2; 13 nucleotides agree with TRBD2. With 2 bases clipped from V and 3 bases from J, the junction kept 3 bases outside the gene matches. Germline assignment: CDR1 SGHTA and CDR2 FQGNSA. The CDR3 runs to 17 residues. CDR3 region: CASSLTGLAGHTGELFF. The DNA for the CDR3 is TGTGCCAGCAGCTTAACGGGACTAGCGGGACACACCGGGGAGCTGTTTTTT. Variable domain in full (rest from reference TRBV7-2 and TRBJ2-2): GAGVSQSPSNKVTEKGKDVELRCDPISGHTALYWYRQSLGQGLEFLIYFQGNSAPDKSGLPSDRFSAERTGGSVSTLTIQRTQQEDSAVYLCASSLTGLAGHTGELFFGEGSRLTVL.

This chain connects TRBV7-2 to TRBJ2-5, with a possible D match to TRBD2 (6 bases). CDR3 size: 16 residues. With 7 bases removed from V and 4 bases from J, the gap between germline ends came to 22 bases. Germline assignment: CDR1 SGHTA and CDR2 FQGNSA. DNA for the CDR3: TGTGCCAGCACTTCGGCCCCGGGCAACGGGGGAGAGACCCAGTACTTC. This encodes CASTSAPGNGGETQYF.

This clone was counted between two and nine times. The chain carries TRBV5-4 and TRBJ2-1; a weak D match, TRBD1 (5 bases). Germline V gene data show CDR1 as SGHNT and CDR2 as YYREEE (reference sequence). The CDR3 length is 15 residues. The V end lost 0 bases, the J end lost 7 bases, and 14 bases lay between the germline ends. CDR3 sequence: CASSLAPTEINEQFF. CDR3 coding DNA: TGTGCCAGCAGCTTGGCCCCGACAGAAATTAATGAGCAGTTCTTC.

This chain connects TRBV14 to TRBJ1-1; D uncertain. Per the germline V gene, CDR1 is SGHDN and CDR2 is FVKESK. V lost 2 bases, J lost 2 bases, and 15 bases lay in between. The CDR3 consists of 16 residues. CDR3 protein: CASSQRWADLNTEAFF. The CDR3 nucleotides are TGTGCCAGCAGCCAAAGGTGGGCTGATCTTAACACTGAAGCTTTCTTT.

The CDR3 DNA reads TGTGCCAGCTTAAAGACAGGGGGCACCGGGGAGCTGTTTTTT. This codes for CASLKTGGTGELFF. This chain links TRBV28 with TRBJ2-2; 9 bases agree with TRBD1. Germline V gene sequence: CDR1 MDHEN, CDR2 SYDVKM. The CDR3 extends over 14 amino acids. J lost 4 bases, V lost 8 bases, and 5 bases had no gene match.

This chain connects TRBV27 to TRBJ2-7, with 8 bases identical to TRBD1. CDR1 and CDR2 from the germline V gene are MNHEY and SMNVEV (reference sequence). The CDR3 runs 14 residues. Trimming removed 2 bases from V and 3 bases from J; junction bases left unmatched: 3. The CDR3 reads CASSLRTGSYEQYF. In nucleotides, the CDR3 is TGTGCCAGCAGTTTACGGACAGGGAGCTACGAGCAGTACTTC.

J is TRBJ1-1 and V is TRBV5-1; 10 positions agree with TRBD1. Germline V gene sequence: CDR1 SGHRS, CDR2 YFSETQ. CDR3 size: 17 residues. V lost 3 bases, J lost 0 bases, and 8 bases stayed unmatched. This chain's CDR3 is CASSSGQGLGLNTEAFF. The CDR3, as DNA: TGCGCCAGCAGCTCGGGACAGGGGTTGGGGTTGAACACTGAAGCTTTCTTT.

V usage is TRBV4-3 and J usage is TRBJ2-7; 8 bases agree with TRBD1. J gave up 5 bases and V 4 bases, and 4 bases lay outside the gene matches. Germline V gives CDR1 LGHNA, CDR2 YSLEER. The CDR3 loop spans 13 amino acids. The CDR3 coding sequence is TGCGCCAGCAGCCCTACAGGGGGTAACGAGCAGTACTTC. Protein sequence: CASSPTGGNEQYF.

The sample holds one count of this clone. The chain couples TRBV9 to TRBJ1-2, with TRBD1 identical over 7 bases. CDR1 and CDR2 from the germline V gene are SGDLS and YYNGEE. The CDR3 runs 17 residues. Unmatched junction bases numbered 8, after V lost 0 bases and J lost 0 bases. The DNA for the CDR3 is TGTGCCAGCAGCGTAGGGGCAGGGGGAGTTCCTAACTATGGCTACACCTTC. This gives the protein CASSVGAGGVPNYGYTF.